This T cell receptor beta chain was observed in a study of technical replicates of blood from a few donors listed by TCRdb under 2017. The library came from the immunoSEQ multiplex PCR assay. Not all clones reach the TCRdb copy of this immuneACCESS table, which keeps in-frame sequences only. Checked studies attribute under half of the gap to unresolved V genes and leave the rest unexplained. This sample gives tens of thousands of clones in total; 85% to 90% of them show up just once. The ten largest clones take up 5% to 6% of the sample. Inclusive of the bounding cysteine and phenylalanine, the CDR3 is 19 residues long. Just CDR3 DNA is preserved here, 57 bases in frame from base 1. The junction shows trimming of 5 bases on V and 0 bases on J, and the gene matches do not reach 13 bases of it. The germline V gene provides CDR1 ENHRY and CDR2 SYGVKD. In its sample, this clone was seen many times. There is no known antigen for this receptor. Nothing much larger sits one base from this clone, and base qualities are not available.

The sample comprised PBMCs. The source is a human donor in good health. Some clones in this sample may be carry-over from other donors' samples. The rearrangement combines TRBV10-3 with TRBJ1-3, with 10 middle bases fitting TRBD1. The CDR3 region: CAISSTFGTGVSSGNTIYF. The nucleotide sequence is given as TGTGCCATCAGTAGCACCTTTGGGACAGGGGTGTCCTCTGGAAACACCATATATTTT.